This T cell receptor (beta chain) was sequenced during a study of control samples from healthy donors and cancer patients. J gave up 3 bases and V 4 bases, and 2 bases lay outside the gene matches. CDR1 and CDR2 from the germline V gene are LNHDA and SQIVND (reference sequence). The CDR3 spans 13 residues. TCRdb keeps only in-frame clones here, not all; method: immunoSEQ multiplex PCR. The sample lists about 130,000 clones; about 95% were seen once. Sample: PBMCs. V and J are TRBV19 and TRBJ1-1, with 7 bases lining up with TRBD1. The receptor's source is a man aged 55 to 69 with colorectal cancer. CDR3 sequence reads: CASSTGGYTEAFF. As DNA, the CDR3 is TGTGCCAGTAGTACAGGGGGATACACTGAAGCTTTCTTT. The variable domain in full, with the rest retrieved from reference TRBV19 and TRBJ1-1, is DGGITQSPKYLFRKEGQNVTLSCEQNLNHDAMYWYRQDPGQGLRLIYYSQIVNDFQKGDIAEGYSVSREKKESFPLTVTSAQKNPTAFYLCASSTGGYTEAFFGQGTRLTVV.